This T cell receptor (beta chain) was observed in a study of cytomegalovirus exposure and HLA in healthy donors. The germline V gene has CDR1 MNHEY and CDR2 SMNVEV (reference sequence). The CDR3 covers 16 residues. V dropped 6 bases and J dropped 2; count of bases not matched to a gene: 5. PCR amplification relied on 60 Vbeta primers (plus 13 Jbeta primers). Assay used: immunoSEQ multiplex PCR; TCRdb lists only in-frame clones, some missing. Here the sample spans over 150,000 clones, under 90% being singletons. The chain couples TRBV27 to TRBJ2-3; 13 bases map to TRBD2. The receptor's source is a man younger than 45 in good health and CMV-seronegative. The sample taken for sequencing was PBMCs. CDR3 bases: TGTGCCAGCAGAATACTAGCGGGGGGGAACACAGATACGCAGTATTTT. Protein sequence: CASRILAGGNTDTQYF.